These 19 T cell receptor beta chains were all obtained from the same sample, sequenced in a study of beta chain features in type 1 diabetes. Antigens of these TCRs are unknown. Broader study findings: Among all four CD4+ subsets, Type 1 diabetes patients had TCRB CDR3s that were moderately but significantly shorter.

Sequenced material consisted of expressed TCRB transcripts (all of the isolated RNA was reverse transcribed). Using immunoSEQ multiplex PCR, the repertoire was profiled, and TCRdb retains in-frame clones only, with some absent. This table holds about 740,000 clones, about an eighth found once. The sequencing input was naive CD4+ T cells from blood. The origin of the receptors is a man between 18 and 29 years old with type 1 diabetes.

Comments on this clone: A much larger clone differs from this one at a single base, so this may be a read error. At the DNA level, this CDR3 is encoded by other sequences in the same sample as well. The rearrangement uses TRBV28 and TRBJ2-7, with D unclear. CDR3 size: 10 residues. The V end lost 6 bases, the J end lost 2 bases, and 2 bases lay between the germline ends. Looked up from germline, CDR1 is MDHEN and CDR2 is SYDVKM. CDR3 protein: CASSTYEQYF. DNA of the CDR3: TGTGCCAGCAGCACCTACGAGCAGTACTTC.

The gene calls are TRBV28 and TRBJ2-7, with D possibly being TRBD1 (5 bases). CDR1 is MDHEN, CDR2 SYDVKM, per germline. The CDR3 spans 15 residues. The V end was cut by 4 bases, the J end by 5 bases, with 18 bases between. The CDR3 coding sequence is TGTGCCAGCAGTTCCCCCCCGGACACCACTAACGAGCAGTACTTC. Protein product: CASSSPPDTTNEQYF.

This chain uses TRBV9 with TRBJ2-7; D remains unclear. Germline values: CDR1 SGDLS, CDR2 YYNGEE. CDR3 length equals 14 residues. V lost 4 bases to trimming and J lost 2 bases, with 13 bases between them. CDR3 nucleotide sequence: TGTGCCAGCAGCTCAACCAGGAACCCCTACGAGCAGTACTTC. Translation gives CASSSTRNPYEQYF.

The CDR3 DNA reads TGCAGCGTTGGGCAGGGGTGGGCTGGAAACACCATATATTTT. Translated, it gives CSVGQGWAGNTIYF. This chain uses TRBV29-1 with TRBJ1-3; D is perhaps TRBD1 (6 bases). Germline values: CDR1 SQVTM, CDR2 ANQGSEA. The V gene lost 4 bases and the J gene lost 2 bases, with 12 bases spanning the gap. The CDR3 length is 14 residues. The variable domain in full, with the rest retrieved from reference TRBV29-1 and TRBJ1-3, is SAVISQKPSRDICQRGTSLTIQCQVDSQVTMMFWYRQQPGQSLTLIATANQGSEATYESGFVIDKFPISRPNLTFSTLTVSNMSPEDSSIYLCSVGQGWAGNTIYFGEGSWLTVV.

The chain links TRBV7-9 to TRBJ1-3, with unresolved D. Per the germline V gene, CDR1 is SEHNR and CDR2 is FQNEAQ (reference sequence). V lost 5 bases and J lost 4, with 6 bases in between. This CDR3 has 12 amino acids. CDR3 sequence reads: CASSGEGNTIYF. CDR3 nucleotide sequence: TGTGCCAGCAGCGGGGAAGGAAACACCATATATTTT.

This sequence joins TRBV2 and TRBJ1-2; tentatively, D is TRBD1 (5 bases). The CDR3 loop spans 13 amino acids. Germline assignment: CDR1 SNHLY and CDR2 FYNNEI. V was clipped by 3 bases and J by 8 bases, with 13 bases between them. The CDR3 loop reads CASSESGYGGYTF. The CDR3, as DNA: TGTGCCAGCAGTGAGTCAGGGTACGGCGGCTACACCTTC.

A few counts support this clone. V is TRBV30 and J is TRBJ2-2; D perhaps matches TRBD2 (5 bases). CDR1 and CDR2 (germline): GTSNPN, SVGIG (reference sequence). Trimming took 3 bases from V and 5 from J, leaving 16 bases between them. This CDR3 region has 15 residues. The CDR3 region has the DNA TGTGCCTGGAGCCTCAGCGGTTCCGGGACCGGGGAGCTGTTTTTT. Its protein product is CAWSLSGSGTGELFF. Together with reference TRBV30 and TRBJ2-2, the CDR3 gives the full variable domain: SQTIHQWPATLVQPVGSPLSLECTVEGTSNPNLYWYRQAAGRGLQLLFYSVGIGQISSEVPQNLSASRPQDRQFILSSKKLLLSDSGFYLCAWSLSGSGTGELFFGEGSRLTVL.

V is TRBV7-9 and J is TRBJ2-7, with a weak D call TRBD1 (6 bases). The CDR3 totals 17 residues. V was clipped by 1 base and J by 1 base, with 17 bases between them. Germline loops: CDR1 SEHNR, CDR2 FQNEAQ (reference sequence). CDR3 loop: CASSLGIGGSLSYEQYF. The CDR3 DNA is TGTGCCAGCAGCTTAGGGATTGGGGGCTCCCTTTCCTACGAGCAGTACTTC.

This clone showed up just a few times. The rearrangement joins TRBV5-1 to TRBJ2-3, with D unresolved. The CDR3 loop spans 15 amino acids. From germline, CDR1 is SGHRS and CDR2 YFSETQ. The V and J ends lost 3 bases and 0 bases respectively, with 11 bases between them. The CDR3 nucleotides are TGCGCCAGCAGCTCCAATCGACCGAGCACAGATACGCAGTATTTT. It specifies CASSSNRPSTDTQYF.

This clone has just a few counts. The rearrangement uses TRBV27 and TRBJ2-7, with TRBD1 identical over 9 bases. Looked up from germline, CDR1 is MNHEY and CDR2 is SMNVEV (reference sequence). V trimming: 6 bases; J trimming: 8 bases; junction bases outside the gene matches: 5. CDR3 length equals 12 residues. The CDR3 DNA follows: TGTGCCAGCAGCCGGGACAGGGAAAAGCAGTACTTC. It specifies CASSRDREKQYF.

Worth noting for this clone: Its ends do not fully match the called genes, so a read error is possible. The chain employs TRBV7-7 and TRBJ2-3; the D gene is possibly TRBD2 (6 bases). Germline CDR1 SSHAT, CDR2 FNYEAQ (reference sequence). The CDR3 totals 15 residues. CDR3 nucleotide sequence: TGTGCTAGCAGCTTAGGACGACTAGGGGCAGATACGCAGTATTTT. Translation: CASSLGRLGADTQYF.

The rearrangement uses TRBV6-5 and TRBJ2-1; TRBD1 matches 9 bases. V was clipped by 5 bases and J by 9 bases; unmatched bases: 5. CDR1 MNHEY and CDR2 SVGAGI come from the germline V gene. The CDR3 length is 13 residues. The CDR3: CASSNRQGGEQFF. In DNA, the CDR3 is TGTGCCAGCAGTAATCGACAGGGGGGTGAGCAGTTCTTC.

This clone was seen a few times. This chain uses TRBV7-9 with TRBJ2-5; D call uncertain. The CDR3 length is 14 residues. Trimming removed 3 bases at V and 2 bases at J, with 10 bases between. Germline CDR1 reads SEHNR; CDR2 reads FQNEAQ (reference sequence). CDR3 sequence: CASSFDSLQETQYF. CDR3 DNA: TGTGCCAGCAGCTTCGATAGCCTACAAGAGACCCAGTACTTC.

For this clone: The same CDR3 arises from other DNA sequences in this sample as well. The gene calls are TRBV20-1 and TRBJ2-3; D might be TRBD2 (6 bases). There are 11 residues in the CDR3. V shed 6 bases and J shed 4 bases, with 8 bases lying between them. Germline values: CDR1 DFQATT, CDR2 SNEGSKA (reference sequence). The CDR3 DNA is TGCAGTGCCAGACTAGCAGATACGCAGTATTTT. Residues: CSARLADTQYF.

In its sample, this clone was seen a few times. The rearrangement links TRBV4-2 to TRBJ2-2; tentative D call: TRBD1 (5 bases). Germline V lookup: CDR1 LGHNA, CDR2 YNFKEQ. The CDR3 is 13 amino acids. V lost 7 bases and J 8 bases, leaving 14 bases between the germline ends. DNA for the CDR3: TGTGCCAGCACAGACGCAGCAGGGGGGGAGCTGTTTTTT. Encoded protein: CASTDAAGGELFF.

This clone turned up a few times. V is TRBV5-4 and J is TRBJ2-2; D gene ambiguous. Germline-derived CDR1 and CDR2 are SGHNT and YYREEE (reference sequence). This CDR3 spans 14 amino acids. V lost 4 bases and J 2 bases, leaving 9 bases between the germline ends. As DNA, the CDR3 is TGTGCCAGCAGCCCGTTAGATAACACCGGGGAGCTGTTTTTT. The encoded protein is CASSPLDNTGELFF.

This clone was counted only a few times. The chain has TRBV4-1 and TRBJ1-5; tentative D call: TRBD1 (6 bases). The germline V and J ends were trimmed by 0 bases and 5 bases, with 20 bases remaining between them. The CDR3 totals 18 residues. CDR1 and CDR2 (germline): MGHRA, YSYEKL. The CDR3 spells CASSQDQGDTISHQPQHF. The CDR3 DNA reads TGCGCCAGCAGCCAAGATCAAGGGGACACAATATCACATCAGCCCCAGCATTTT.

This chain links TRBV10-1 with TRBJ1-1, with TRBD1 as a possible D gene (5 bases). V was clipped by 2 bases and J by 5 bases, with 18 bases between them. Germline lookup yields CDR1 WNHNN and CDR2 SYGVQD (reference sequence). The CDR3 is made up of 16 amino acids. CDR3 sequence: CASSEEIGTYGTEAFF. DNA for the CDR3: TGCGCCAGCAGTGAGGAAATCGGGACGTATGGTACTGAAGCTTTCTTT.

The J gene is TRBJ2-4, the V gene TRBV30; 9 positions agree with TRBD2. Germline V lookup: CDR1 GTSNPN, CDR2 SVGIG (reference sequence). This CDR3 has 15 residues. Trimming cost V 0 bases and J 8 bases; bases outside gene matches: 8. CDR3 coding DNA: TGTGCCTGGAGTGTTAGCGGGGGCCACGGGGACATTCAGTACTTC. The encoded protein is CAWSVSGGHGDIQYF.